Only a few counts were recorded for the clone carrying this T cell receptor beta chain. The antigen remains undetermined. TCRdb passed the reads through MiXCR, listing each CDR3 protein once. The sample has fewer than 850,000 distinct CDR3 sequences; under 35% are singletons. The data are from a study of T cell repertoires in cytomegalovirus infection. As for the study in general: Epitope selection comprised recently identified HLA-C-restricted CMV epitopes and well-studied HLA-B-restricted CMV epitopes. Study-level findings and limits: It was HLA-C-restricted CMV-specific TCR beta clonotypes that dominated the response ex vivo. The cumulative frequency of public TCR beta families identified carriers of CMV plus the relevant HLA.

CDR3 size: 17 residues. Trimming at V came to 3 bases and at J to 5 bases, leaving 9 bases not matched to a gene. Germline CDR1 DFQATT, CDR2 SNEGSKA (reference sequence). The chain is built from TRBV20-1 and TRBJ2-1; 14 positions agree with TRBD2. This specimen was cultured CD8+ T cells from PBMCs, taken from culture after CMV antigen stimulation. This TCR was recovered from a human donor in good health (CMV status not recorded). Some clones in this sample may be carry-over from other donors' samples. The DNA of the CDR3 is TGCAGTGCTAGGGGGACTAGCGGGGGACTCTCGGACAATGAGCAGTTCTTC. It encodes CSARGTSGGLSDNEQFF.